These T cell receptor beta chains were read from a single sample in a study of OX40 agonist ivuxolimab in advanced cancers. This table comes from immunoSEQ multiplex PCR, and its TCRdb copy is limited to in-frame clones, with some not included. The table shows fewer than 25,000 clones, with about 85% occurring only once. Sequencing used CD4+ or CD8+ T cells sorted from blood, obtained in a trial of the OX40 agonist ivuxolimab. These receptors were taken from an adult with an advanced solid tumor such as melanoma, head and neck, liver or kidney cancer. Both conserved end residues are part of each CDR3. The D gene is left open where the match is weak. Expanded clones get a size class; other rows say once, few or many, or leave the size out.

J | D | V | size | DNA | CDR3
TRBJ2-1 | TRBD2 | TRBV7-2 | - | TGTGCCAGCAGCTTAGGACTAGCGTTCGATGAGCAGTTCTTC | CASSLGLAFDEQFF
TRBJ1-1 | - | TRBV7-6 | - | TGTGCCAGCAGCCCCCGGGCCGACACTGAAGCTTTCTTT | CASSPRADTEAFF
TRBJ1-5 | - | TRBV30 | - | TGTGCCTGGAATTCAGGCCAAGGGGAGGGTGGACAGCCCCAGCATTTT | CAWNSGQGEGGQPQHF
TRBJ1-2 | TRBD1 | TRBV5-1 | - | TGCGCCAGCAGCTTTACCCAGGGGGCAGACTATGGCTACACCTTC | CASSFTQGADYGYTF
TRBJ2-1 | TRBD2 | TRBV10-2 | - | TGCGCCACCTGGCCGACTAGCTCCTCGGCTGAGCAGTTCTTC | CATWPTSSSAEQFF
TRBJ2-2 | - | TRBV28 | - | TGTGCCAGCAGTTTGGGGCAAACCGGGGAGCTGTTTTTT | CASSLGQTGELFF
TRBJ2-5 | TRBD2 | TRBV5-4 | few | TGTGCCAGCAGCTTGTCCGGGGGCAGCGGGAGAGAGACCCAGTACTTC | CASSLSGGSGRETQYF
TRBJ2-2 | TRBD1 | TRBV19 | - | TGTGCCAGTAGTACATTCAGACAGGGGGCAACGGACGCCGGGGAGCTGTTTTTT | CASSTFRQGATDAGELFF
TRBJ1-5 | - | TRBV27 | few | TGTGCCAGCAGTGCAGGGTTTCAGCCCCAGCATTTT | CASSAGFQPQHF
TRBJ1-1 | - | TRBV9 | - | TGTGCCAGCAGCGTAGACTCTTCGAGCACTGAAGCTTTCTTT | CASSVDSSSTEAFF
TRBJ2-3 | - | TRBV19 | - | TGTGCCAGTACCCTGACAGGCACAGATACGCAGTATTTT | CASTLTGTDTQYF
TRBJ1-1 | TRBD1 | TRBV7-2 | once | TGTGCCAGCAGCTTCCCGGGACAGACGATTGAAGCTTTCTTT | CASSFPGQTIEAFF
TRBJ2-4 | TRBD1 | TRBV5-1 | once | TGCGCCAGCTCAAGGAGGGGACAGGGGGTGGCCAAAAACATTCAGTACTTC | CASSRRGQGVAKNIQYF
TRBJ2-2 | TRBD1 | TRBV6-6 | - | TGTGCCAGCAGTTACTCGACAGGGGGAGTCGGGGAGCTGTTTTTT | CASSYSTGGVGELFF
TRBJ1-4 | TRBD1 | TRBV25-1 | - | TGTGCCAGCAGTGAGAACAGGGGTTACTATGAAAAACTGTTTTTT | CASSENRGYYEKLFF
TRBJ2-3 | - | TRBV5-1 | - | TGCGCCAGCAGCTTGGGGTATGGGGGGTTGGATACGCAGTATTTT | CASSLGYGGLDTQYF
TRBJ1-5 | - | TRBV18 | - | TGTGCCAGCTCACCTTTGGGAAGCAATCAGCCCCAGCATTTT | CASSPLGSNQPQHF
TRBJ1-6 | - | TRBV6-1 | - | TGTGCCAGCAGCACGGGGGTATTTAATTCACCCCTCCACTTT | CASSTGVFNSPLHF
TRBJ1-2 | - | TRBV5-1 | - | TGCGCCAGCGGACTAGACAGTCCTAACTATGGCTACACCTTC | CASGLDSPNYGYTF
TRBJ1-5 | - | TRBV28 | - | TGTGCCAGCAGTTTGGGTCAGTATCAGCCCCAGCATTTT | CASSLGQYQPQHF
TRBJ1-6 | - | TRBV28 | once | TGTGCCAGCAGTTTATCATACCCCCAGCAGGGCGGTTATAATTCACCCCTCCACTTT | CASSLSYPQQGGYNSPLHF
TRBJ2-1 | TRBD1 | TRBV2 | - | TGTGCCAGCCCTCGGGACAGGGCCAGTGAGCAGTTCTTC | CASPRDRASEQFF
TRBJ1-1 | - | TRBV10-3 | - | TGTGCCATCAGTGAGTCGAACAGAGTGAACACTGAAGCTTTCTTT | CAISESNRVNTEAFF
TRBJ1-3 | - | TRBV6-1 | - | TGTGCCAGCGCTTTCCGAACACTCTCTGGAAACACCATATATTTT | CASAFRTLSGNTIYF
TRBJ1-1 | - | TRBV11-2 | - | TGTGCCAGCAGCGACCAAAGCAGGGCACAACTAGAGCGTGACACTGAAGCTTTCTTT | CASSDQSRAQLERDTEAFF
TRBJ2-6 | - | TRBV7-2 | - | TGTGCCAGCAGCTTAGGAAACCCGAACTCTGGGGCCAACGTCCTGACTTTC | CASSLGNPNSGANVLTF
TRBJ2-7 | TRBD1 | TRBV6-1 | - | TGTGCCAGCAGGATTCCGGGACAGAGAAGCGAGCAGTACTTC | CASRIPGQRSEQYF
TRBJ1-5 | - | TRBV4-3 | - | TGCGCCAGCAGCCCCGGGATGGGGGATCAGCCCCAGCATTTT | CASSPGMGDQPQHF
TRBJ2-3 | TRBD2 | TRBV7-2 | - | TGTGCCAGCAGCATTTCCGGGACTAGATGGGGTCTGACAGATACGCAGTATTTT | CASSISGTRWGLTDTQYF
TRBJ2-3 | - | TRBV7-9 | once | TGTGCCAGCAGCGCGACGGTCACAGATACGCAGTATTTT | CASSATVTDTQYF
TRBJ2-5 | TRBD1 | TRBV11-3 | - | TGTGCCAGCAGCTTGGGTGGAAGGGGGCGGTCAGAGACCCAGTACTTC | CASSLGGRGRSETQYF
TRBJ1-1 | - | TRBV9 | once | TGTGCCAGCAGCGTAGAAGGGGACACTGAAGCTTTCTTT | CASSVEGDTEAFF
TRBJ2-1 | TRBD1 | TRBV11-3 | - | TGTGCCAGCGGGACAGATTACAATGAGCAGTTCTTC | CASGTDYNEQFF
TRBJ2-3 | - | TRBV6-5 | once | TGTGCCAGCGGGGGACTCGCCCTGTCCACAGATACGCAGTATTTT | CASGGLALSTDTQYF
TRBJ1-6 | TRBD1 | TRBV6-1 | - | TGTGCCAGCAGTGCGACGGGGACCAGGGGGTCCTATAATTCACCCCTCCACTTT | CASSATGTRGSYNSPLHF
TRBJ2-7 | TRBD1 | TRBV4-1 | - | TGCGCCAGCAGCCAAGTATCGGGACAGGGTACCTACGAGCAGTACTTC | CASSQVSGQGTYEQYF
TRBJ2-3 | TRBD1 | TRBV10-3 | - | TGTGCCGCCTCCAGGGGGAGCACAGATACGCAGTATTTT | CAASRGSTDTQYF
TRBJ2-5 | - | TRBV2 | - | TGTGCCAGCAGTGAATACGGGGGAGAGACCCAGTACTTC | CASSEYGGETQYF
TRBJ1-4 | - | TRBV20-1 | - | TGCAGTGCTTACTTTGATGAAAAACTGTTTTTT | CSAYFDEKLFF
TRBJ1-1 | - | TRBV29-1 | - | TGCAGCGTTAACAGGGATGACACTGAAGCTTTCTTT | CSVNRDDTEAFF
TRBJ1-1 | TRBD1 | TRBV19 | - | TGTGCCAGTAGTATATCCAGCGGGACAGGGGGCGGGACTGAAGCTTTCTTT | CASSISSGTGGGTEAFF
TRBJ2-7 | - | TRBV27 | few | TGTGCCAGCAGTCTGGGTTCAGGGTCGACTTACGAGCAGTACTTC | CASSLGSGSTYEQYF
TRBJ2-3 | - | TRBV10-3 | - | TGTGCCATCAGGGACTACCAACACTATACGCAGTATTTT | CAIRDYQHYTQYF
TRBJ1-3 | TRBD1 | TRBV9 | once | TGTGCCAGCAGCCTACAGGGGGCTGATGGAAACACCATATATTTT | CASSLQGADGNTIYF
TRBJ2-7 | TRBD1 | TRBV19 | - | TGTGCCAGTACCCAGACAGGGGCAACCTACGAGCAGTACTTC | CASTQTGATYEQYF
TRBJ1-2 | - | TRBV14 | once | TGTGCCAGCAGCCAAAGGGACAAAGGCTACACCTTC | CASSQRDKGYTF
TRBJ1-1 | - | TRBV29-1 | - | TGCAGCGTCCAGGGGATGAACACTGAAGCTTTCTTT | CSVQGMNTEAFF